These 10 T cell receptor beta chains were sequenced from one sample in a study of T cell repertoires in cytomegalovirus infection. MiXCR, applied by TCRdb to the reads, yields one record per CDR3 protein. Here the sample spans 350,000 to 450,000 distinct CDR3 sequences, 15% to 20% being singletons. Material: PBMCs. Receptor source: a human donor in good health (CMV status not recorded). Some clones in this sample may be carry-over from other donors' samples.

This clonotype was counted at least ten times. CDR3 coding DNA: TGTGCCAGCAGCCCCACTCGCGGGGGGGCCTCGATGAGAACCCAGTACTTC. It encodes CASSPTRGGASMRTQYF. V is TRBV7-2 and J is TRBJ2-5, with 9 bases identical to TRBD2. Per the germline V gene, CDR1 is SGHTA and CDR2 is FQGNSA. Unmatched junction bases numbered 18, after V lost 5 bases and J lost 8 bases. This CDR3 spans 17 amino acids.

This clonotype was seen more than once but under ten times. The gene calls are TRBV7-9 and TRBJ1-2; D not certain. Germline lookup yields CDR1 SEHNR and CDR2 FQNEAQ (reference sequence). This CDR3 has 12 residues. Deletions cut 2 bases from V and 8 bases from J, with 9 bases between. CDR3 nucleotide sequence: TGTGCCAGCAGCTTAAGCTTCGGGGGCTACACCTTC. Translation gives CASSLSFGGYTF. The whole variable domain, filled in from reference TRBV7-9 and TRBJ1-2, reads DTGVSQNPRHKITKRGQNVTFRCDPISEHNRLYWYRQTLGQGPEFLTYFQNEAQLEKSRLLSDRFSAERPKGSFSTLEIQRTEQGDSAMYLCASSLSFGGYTFGSGTRLTVV.

The CDR3 spells CASSQSYYGYTF. The CDR3 DNA follows: TGTGCCAGCAGCCAATCTTACTATGGCTACACCTTC. The chain employs TRBV14 and TRBJ1-2, with D unresolved. Trimming pared 2 bases from V and 3 bases from J, leaving 4 bases between. Germline loops: CDR1 SGHDN, CDR2 FVKESK. CDR3 size: 12 residues.

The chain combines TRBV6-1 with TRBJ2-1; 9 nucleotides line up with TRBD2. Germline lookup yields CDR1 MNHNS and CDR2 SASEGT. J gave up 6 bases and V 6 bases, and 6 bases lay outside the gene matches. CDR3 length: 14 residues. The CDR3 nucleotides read TGTGCCAGCAGAACCGGGACTAGCCTCAATGAGCAGTTCTTC. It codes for CASRTGTSLNEQFF.

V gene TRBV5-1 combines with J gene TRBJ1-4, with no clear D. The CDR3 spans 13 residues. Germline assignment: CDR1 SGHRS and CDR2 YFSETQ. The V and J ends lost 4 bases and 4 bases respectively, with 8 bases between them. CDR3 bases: TGCGCCAGCAGCCAGTCACATAATGAAAAACTGTTTTTT. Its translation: CASSQSHNEKLFF.

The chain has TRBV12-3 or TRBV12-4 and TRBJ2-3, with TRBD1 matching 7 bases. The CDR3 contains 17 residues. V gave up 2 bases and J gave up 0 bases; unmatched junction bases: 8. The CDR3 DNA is TGTGCCAGCAGTTTAAACAGGGGCACCGTGAGCACAGATACGCAGTATTTT. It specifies CASSLNRGTVSTDTQYF.

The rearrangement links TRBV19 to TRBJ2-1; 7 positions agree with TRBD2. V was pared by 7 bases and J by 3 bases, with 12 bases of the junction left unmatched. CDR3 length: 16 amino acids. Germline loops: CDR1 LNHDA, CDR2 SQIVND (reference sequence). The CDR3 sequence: CASTPSGLLLYNEQFF. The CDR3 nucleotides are TGTGCCAGTACCCCTTCGGGACTACTCCTCTACAATGAGCAGTTCTTC.

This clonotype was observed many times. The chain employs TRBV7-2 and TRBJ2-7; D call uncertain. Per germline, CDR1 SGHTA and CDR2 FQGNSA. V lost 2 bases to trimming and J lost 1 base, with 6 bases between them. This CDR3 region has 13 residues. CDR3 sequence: CASSLQNSYEQYF. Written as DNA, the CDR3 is TGTGCCAGCAGCTTACAGAATTCCTACGAGCAGTACTTC.

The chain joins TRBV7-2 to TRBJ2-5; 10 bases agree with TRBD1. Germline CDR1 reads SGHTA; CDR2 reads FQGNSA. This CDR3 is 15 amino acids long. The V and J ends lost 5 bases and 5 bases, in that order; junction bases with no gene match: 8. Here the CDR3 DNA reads TGTGCCAGCAGCCCGGGACAGGGGCGGTCGGAGACCCAGTACTTC. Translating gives CASSPGQGRSETQYF. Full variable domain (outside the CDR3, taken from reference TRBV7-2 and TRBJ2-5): GAGVSQSPSNKVTEKGKDVELRCDPISGHTALYWYRQSLGQGLEFLIYFQGNSAPDKSGLPSDRFSAERTGGSVSTLTIQRTQQEDSAVYLCASSPGQGRSETQYFGPGTRLLVL.

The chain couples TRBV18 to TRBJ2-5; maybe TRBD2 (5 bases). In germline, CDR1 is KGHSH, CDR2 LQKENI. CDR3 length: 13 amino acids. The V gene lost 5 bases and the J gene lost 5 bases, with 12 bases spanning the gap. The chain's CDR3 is CASSSSPGETQYF. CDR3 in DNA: TGTGCCAGCTCATCGTCGCCGGGGGAGACCCAGTACTTC.